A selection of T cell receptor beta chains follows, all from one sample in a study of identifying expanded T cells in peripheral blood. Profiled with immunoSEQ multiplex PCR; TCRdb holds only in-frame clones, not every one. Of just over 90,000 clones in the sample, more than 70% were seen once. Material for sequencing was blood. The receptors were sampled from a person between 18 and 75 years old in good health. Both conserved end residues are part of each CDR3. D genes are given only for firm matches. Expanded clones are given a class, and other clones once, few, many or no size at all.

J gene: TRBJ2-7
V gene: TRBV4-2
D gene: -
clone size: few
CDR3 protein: CASSQTGTATYEQYF
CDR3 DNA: TGTGCCAGCAGCCAGACCGGGACGGCTACCTACGAGCAGTACTTC

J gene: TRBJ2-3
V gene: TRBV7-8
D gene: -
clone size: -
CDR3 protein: CASSLSDNTDTQYF
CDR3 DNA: TGTGCCAGCAGCTTATCGGACAACACAGATACGCAGTATTTT

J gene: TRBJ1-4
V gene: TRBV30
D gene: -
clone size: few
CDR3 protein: CAWITGRKLFF
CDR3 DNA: TGTGCCTGGATCACGGGGCGAAAACTGTTTTTT

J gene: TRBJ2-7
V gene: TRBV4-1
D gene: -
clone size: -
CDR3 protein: CASSRFWAQGGYEQYF
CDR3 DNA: TGCGCCAGCAGCCGATTCTGGGCGCAGGGGGGGTACGAGCAGTACTTC

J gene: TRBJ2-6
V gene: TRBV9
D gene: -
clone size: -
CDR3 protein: CASSPTGRTSGANVLTF
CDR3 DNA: TGTGCCAGCAGCCCAACAGGTAGAACCTCTGGGGCCAACGTCCTGACTTTC

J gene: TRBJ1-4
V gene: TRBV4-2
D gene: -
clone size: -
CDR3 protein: CASSQDGQTATNEKLFF
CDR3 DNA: TGTGCCAGCAGCCAAGACGGACAGACTGCAACTAATGAAAAACTGTTTTTT

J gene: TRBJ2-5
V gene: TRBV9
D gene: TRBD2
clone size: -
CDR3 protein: CASSPGLGGETQYF
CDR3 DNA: TGTGCCAGCAGCCCGGGACTAGGAGGAGAGACCCAGTACTTC

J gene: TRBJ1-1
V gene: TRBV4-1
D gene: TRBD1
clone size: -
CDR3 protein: CASSQPRTGSRKAFF
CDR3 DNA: TGCGCCAGCAGCCAACCGAGGACAGGGAGCAGGAAAGCTTTCTTT

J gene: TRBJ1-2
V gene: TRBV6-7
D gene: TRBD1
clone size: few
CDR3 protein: CASSIPGTDNYGYTF
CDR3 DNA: TGTGCCAGCAGTATTCCCGGGACAGATAACTATGGCTACACCTTC

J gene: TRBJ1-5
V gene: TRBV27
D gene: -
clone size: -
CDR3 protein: CASSPRPSNQPQHF
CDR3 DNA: TGTGCCAGCAGTCCTAGACCCAGCAATCAGCCCCAGCATTTT

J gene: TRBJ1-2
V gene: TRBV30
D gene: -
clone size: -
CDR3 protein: CAWSRQRGGYTF
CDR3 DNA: TGTGCCTGGAGTCGTCAAAGGGGTGGCTACACCTTC

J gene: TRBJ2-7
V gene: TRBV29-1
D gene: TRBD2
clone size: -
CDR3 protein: CSVEIGGSGEQYF
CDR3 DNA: TGCAGCGTTGAAATCGGGGGGTCTGGGGAGCAGTACTTC

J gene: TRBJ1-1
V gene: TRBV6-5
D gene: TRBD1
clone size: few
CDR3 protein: CASSQGGAQQAFF
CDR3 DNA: TGTGCCAGCAGTCAGGGGGGGGCCCAACAAGCTTTCTTT

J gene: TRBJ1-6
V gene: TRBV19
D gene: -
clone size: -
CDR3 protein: CASSTPGAAGSPLHF
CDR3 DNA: TGTGCCAGTAGTACGCCGGGAGCAGCCGGTTCACCCCTCCACTTT

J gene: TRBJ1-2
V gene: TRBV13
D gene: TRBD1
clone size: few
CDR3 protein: CASSQGRQGANYGYTF
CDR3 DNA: TGTGCCAGCAGCCAGGGCCGACAGGGGGCTAACTATGGCTACACCTTC

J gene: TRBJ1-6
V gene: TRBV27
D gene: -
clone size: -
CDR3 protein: CASSLNMGGSSPLHF
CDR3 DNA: TGTGCCAGCAGTTTAAACATGGGGGGAAGTTCACCCCTCCACTTT

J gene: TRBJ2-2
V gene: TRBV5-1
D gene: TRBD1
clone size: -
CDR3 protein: CASSSDRTNTGELFF
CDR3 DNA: TGCGCCAGCAGCTCGGACAGGACCAACACCGGGGAGCTGTTTTTT

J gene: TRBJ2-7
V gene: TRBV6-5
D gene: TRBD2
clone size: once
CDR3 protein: CASRYTHSGVVSEQYF
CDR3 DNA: TGTGCCAGCAGATACACACATAGCGGGGTAGTCAGCGAGCAGTACTTC

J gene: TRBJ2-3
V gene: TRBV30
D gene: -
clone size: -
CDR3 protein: CAWSPIGGISTDTQYF
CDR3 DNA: TGTGCCTGGAGTCCGATCGGGGGTATCAGCACAGATACGCAGTATTTT

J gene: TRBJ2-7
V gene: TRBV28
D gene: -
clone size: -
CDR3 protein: CASRPTEIYEQYF
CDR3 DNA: TGTGCCAGCAGACCGACAGAGATCTACGAGCAGTACTTC

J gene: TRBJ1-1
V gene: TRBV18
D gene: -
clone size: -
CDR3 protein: CASSRLDSKNTEAFF
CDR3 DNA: TGTGCCAGCTCACGTCTGGACAGCAAGAACACTGAAGCTTTCTTT